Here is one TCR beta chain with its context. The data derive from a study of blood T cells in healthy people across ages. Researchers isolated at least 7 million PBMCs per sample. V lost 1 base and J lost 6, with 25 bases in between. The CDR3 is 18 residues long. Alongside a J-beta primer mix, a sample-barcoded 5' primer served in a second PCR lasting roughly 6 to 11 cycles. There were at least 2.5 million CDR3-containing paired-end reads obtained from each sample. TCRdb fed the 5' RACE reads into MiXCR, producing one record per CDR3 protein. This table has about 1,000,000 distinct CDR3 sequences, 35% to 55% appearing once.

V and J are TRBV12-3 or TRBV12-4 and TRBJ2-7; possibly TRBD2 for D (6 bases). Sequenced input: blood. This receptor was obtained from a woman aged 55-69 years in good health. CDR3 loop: CASSLDGTVSPFSREQYF. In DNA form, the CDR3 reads TGTGCCAGCAGTTTAGACGGGACTGTATCCCCTTTTTCTCGCGAGCAGTACTTC.